This T cell receptor beta chain was sequenced for a study of Ad26.COV2.S vaccination and SARS-CoV-2 variants. Treatment meaning: roughly 18 received Ad26.COV2.S at low or high dose, single or two shots; five or six received placebo; per-sample allocation not given. Samples came from day 63 after the first vaccine or placebo injection. Generated by immunoSEQ multiplex PCR, the TCRdb table keeps only in-frame clones and is missing some. The profile shows some 420,000 clones, approximately 90% of them singletons. This CDR3 has 16 amino acids. In germline, CDR1 is SEHNR, CDR2 FQNEAQ (reference sequence). The V segment lost 1 base and the J segment 3 bases; nucleotides outside the gene matches: 6.

This sample comprised peripheral blood, obtained in a trial of Ad26.COV2.S vaccine versus placebo. V is TRBV7-9 and J is TRBJ2-1; 7 bases fit TRBD1. This clonotype was obtained from a person between 18 and 60 years old who received the Ad26.COV2.S COVID-19 vaccine or a placebo. This chain's CDR3 is CASSLESGGIYNEQFF. As DNA, the CDR3 is TGTGCCAGCAGCTTAGAATCAGGGGGAATCTACAATGAGCAGTTCTTC.